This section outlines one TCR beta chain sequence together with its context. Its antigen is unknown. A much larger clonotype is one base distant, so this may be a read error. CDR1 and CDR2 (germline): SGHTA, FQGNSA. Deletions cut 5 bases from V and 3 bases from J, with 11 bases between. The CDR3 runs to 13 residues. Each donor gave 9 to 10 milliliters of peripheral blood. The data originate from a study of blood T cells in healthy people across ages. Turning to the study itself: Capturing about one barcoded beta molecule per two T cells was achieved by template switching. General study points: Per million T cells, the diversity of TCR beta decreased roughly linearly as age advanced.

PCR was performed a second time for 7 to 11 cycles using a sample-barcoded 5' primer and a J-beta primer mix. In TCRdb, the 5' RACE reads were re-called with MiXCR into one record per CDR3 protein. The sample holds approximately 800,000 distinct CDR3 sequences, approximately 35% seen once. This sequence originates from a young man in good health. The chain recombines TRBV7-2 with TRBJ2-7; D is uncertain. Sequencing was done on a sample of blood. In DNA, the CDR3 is TGTGCCAGCAGCGTAGTGGCCGTCTACGAGCAGTACTTC. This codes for CASSVVAVYEQYF.